The following is a T cell receptor (beta chain) sequence with its context. These data are taken from a study of blood T cell repertoires in COVID-19. Study-level information: The United States, Italy and Spain provided the acute and convalescent COVID-19 samples. Sources were T cells, B-cell-depleted T cells, or PBMCs; the material itself was cDNA or gDNA.

Original processing notes: Cell counts per sample came from amplifying reference gene primers. TCRdb's table, derived via immunoSEQ multiplex PCR, lists solely in-frame clones and lacks some. V and J calls plus clone size are reproduced from that table; the DNA served to infer D and trimming. Of around 220,000 clones in the sample, 84% were seen once. The CDR3 consists of 13 residues. Trimming cost V 4 bases and J 5 bases, with 9 bases left between them. Germline loops: CDR1 LNHDA, CDR2 SQIVND (reference sequence). The genes are TRBV19 and TRBJ1-5; D is possibly TRBD1 (6 bases). This clonotype was obtained from a man aged 25 to 45 with active or convalescent COVID-19. The sample taken for sequencing was peripheral blood. In DNA, the CDR3 is TGTGCCAGTAGTAGCCAGGGGTATCAGCCCCAGCATTTT. It codes for CASSSQGYQPQHF.